The 10 T cell receptor beta chains in this list originate from one sample, sequenced in a study of technical replicates of blood from a few donors. Repertoires were generated with immunoSEQ multiplex PCR, while TCRdb's copy carries only in-frame clones and drops some. The table includes tens of thousands of clones, roughly 92% detected once. Sequences were obtained from PBMCs. The receptors originated from a human donor in good health. Some clones in this sample may be carry-over from other donors' samples.

The rearrangement joins TRBV15 to TRBJ1-5; 7 bases map to TRBD1. The CDR3 loop spans 14 amino acids. V lost 6 bases to trimming and J lost 1 base; unmatched junction nucleotides: 3. In germline, CDR1 is LNHNV, CDR2 YYDKDF (reference sequence). The CDR3 nucleotides are TGTGCCACCAGTAGGACAGGAAGCAATCAGCCCCAGCATTTT. This encodes CATSRTGSNQPQHF.

This clone was found a few times. The chain has TRBV7-2 and TRBJ1-2; no firm D call. CDR3 length equals 14 residues. The ends were cut back, 4 bases at V and 4 bases at J, with 13 bases in the middle. Germline V gene lookup returns CDR1 SGHTA and CDR2 FQGNSA. The CDR3 sequence: CASSSLGGRYGYTF. In DNA form, the CDR3 reads TGTGCCAGCAGCTCCCTGGGAGGGCGCTATGGCTACACCTTC.

The chain recombines TRBV7-3 with TRBJ1-6; D gene unclear. The V end was cut by 1 base, the J end by 5 bases, with 6 bases between. The CDR3 is 14 amino acids. Germline V CDR1 and CDR2: SGHTA, FQGTGA. The CDR3 sequence is CASSLMADNSPLHF. The CDR3 DNA is TGTGCCAGCAGCTTAATGGCCGATAATTCACCCCTCCACTTT.

The chain combines TRBV6-5 with TRBJ1-2, with TRBD1 matching 10 bases. J lost 4 bases, V lost 6 bases, and 8 bases had no gene match. The CDR3 is 15 residues long. The germline V gene has CDR1 MNHEY and CDR2 SVGAGI. This CDR3 is CASSHRDRGGYGYTF. CDR3 coding DNA: TGTGCCAGCAGCCACCGGGACAGGGGAGGCTATGGCTACACCTTC.

This sequence joins TRBV4-3 and TRBJ1-3; D is ambiguous. The germline V gene has CDR1 LGHNA and CDR2 YSLEER. The V end lost 1 base, the J end lost 0 bases, and 10 bases lay between the germline ends. The CDR3 consists of 16 residues. CDR3 residues: CASSQVYTSSGNTIYF. CDR3 nucleotides: TGCGCCAGCAGCCAAGTTTACACCAGCTCTGGAAACACCATATATTTT.

The chain recombines TRBV27 with TRBJ1-1; a possible D gene is TRBD1 (6 bases). The CDR3 totals 15 residues. The germline V and J ends were trimmed by 5 bases and 3 bases, with 16 bases remaining between them. Germline values: CDR1 MNHEY, CDR2 SMNVEV (reference sequence). The CDR3 spells CASSLSGGAHTEAFF. CDR3 bases: TGTGCCAGCAGTCTCAGTGGGGGGGCACACACTGAAGCTTTCTTT.

This CDR3 is CASSPTGVTEAFF. CDR3 coding DNA: TGTGCCAGCAGCCCTACAGGGGTCACTGAAGCTTTCTTT. The chain couples TRBV11-2 to TRBJ1-1, with TRBD1 identical over 7 bases. The CDR3 consists of 13 residues. The V segment lost 5 bases and the J segment 4 bases; nucleotides outside the gene matches: 4. Germline values: CDR1 SGHAT, CDR2 FQNNGV.

This clone occurred a few times. V and J are TRBV28 and TRBJ1-1, with TRBD1 matching 8 bases. The CDR3 totals 14 residues. Unmatched junction bases numbered 6, after V lost 5 bases and J lost 4 bases. Per the germline V gene, CDR1 is MDHEN and CDR2 is SYDVKM. The DNA of the CDR3 is TGTGCCAGCAGTCGACAGGGGTTAGGCACTGAAGCTTTCTTT. This sequence encodes CASSRQGLGTEAFF.

This chain connects TRBV7-9 to TRBJ1-2; a weak D match, TRBD1 (6 bases). CDR3 size: 15 residues. The V gene lost 1 base and the J gene lost 6 bases, with 15 bases spanning the gap. In germline, CDR1 is SEHNR, CDR2 FQNEAQ (reference sequence). CDR3 sequence (DNA): TGTGCCAGCAGCTTAGGACCGACAGGAATCGATGGCTACACCTTC. This sequence encodes CASSLGPTGIDGYTF. Based on the CDR3 plus reference TRBV7-9 and TRBJ1-2, the full variable domain is DTGVSQNPRHKITKRGQNVTFRCDPISEHNRLYWYRQTLGQGPEFLTYFQNEAQLEKSRLLSDRFSAERPKGSFSTLEIQRTEQGDSAMYLCASSLGPTGIDGYTFGSGTRLTVV.

The chain carries TRBV6-5 and TRBJ1-2; no reliable D call. The CDR3 is made up of 14 amino acids. Between the trimmed V and J ends, which lost 2 bases and 4 bases, there was a span of 11 bases. Germline CDR1 is MNHEY and CDR2 is SVGAGI. The CDR3, as DNA: TGTGCCAGCAGTTACGAACGTGGTAGCTATGGCTACACCTTC. Residues: CASSYERGSYGYTF.